One sample yielded the 23 T cell receptor beta chains listed below, sequenced in a study of early stage breast cancer tumors. TCRdb keeps only in-frame clones here, not all; method: immunoSEQ multiplex PCR. The table lists more than 12,000 clones, approximately 88% of them singletons. The specimen sequenced was normal breast tissue next to the tumor. These receptors were obtained from a person aged 25-39 years with breast cancer.

The gene calls are TRBV19 and TRBJ2-2; 11 bases fit TRBD2. Trimming removed 5 bases from V and 6 bases from J; junction bases left unmatched: 8. The germline V gene encodes CDR1 LNHDA and CDR2 SQIVND (reference sequence). This CDR3 has 16 residues. CDR3 coding DNA: TGTGCCAGTAGTCAAAGGGAACTAGCGGGAGCCGGGGAGCTGTTTTTT. The encoded protein is CASSQRELAGAGELFF.

The rearrangement joins TRBV4-2 to TRBJ2-1; 9 bases align to TRBD2. Germline CDR1 LGHNA, CDR2 YNFKEQ. The J segment lost 8 bases and the V segment lost 8 bases, leaving 13 bases of the junction unmatched. The CDR3 runs to 15 residues. Here the CDR3 reads CASRSLSGRWDEQFF. The CDR3 region has the DNA TGTGCCAGCCGATCCCTCAGCGGGAGGTGGGATGAGCAGTTCTTC.

The rearrangement joins TRBV6-5 to TRBJ1-1, with 9 bases fitting TRBD1. Germline CDR1 is MNHEY and CDR2 is SVGAGI. With 5 bases clipped from V and 3 bases from J, the junction kept 4 bases outside the gene matches. The CDR3 spans 14 residues. The CDR3 region is CASSPGTGYTEAFF. CDR3 in DNA: TGTGCCAGCAGTCCCGGGACAGGGTACACTGAAGCTTTCTTT.

This clone has only a few counts. The rearrangement joins TRBV10-3 to TRBJ1-2, with TRBD1 as a possible D gene (5 bases). The V gene lost 2 bases and the J gene lost 8 bases, with 18 bases spanning the gap. Germline V gene lookup returns CDR1 ENHRY and CDR2 SYGVKD. CDR3 length: 15 residues. CDR3 DNA sequence: TGTGCCATCAGTGAGAGTCCAGGGAACCTTGGGGGCTACACCTTC. Its protein is CAISESPGNLGGYTF.

The chain carries TRBV12-5 and TRBJ2-3; tentatively, D is TRBD2 (7 bases). CDR3 length equals 15 residues. Germline lookup yields CDR1 LGHNT and CDR2 FRNRAP. Trimming stripped 5 bases from V and 5 bases from J, with 17 bases between. The CDR3 DNA follows: TGTGCTAGTGGTCCCCGGGGGGCGGAGGGAGATACGCAGTATTTT. Encoded protein: CASGPRGAEGDTQYF.

This clone is a singleton in its sample. The CDR3 region has the DNA TGTGCCAGCAGCTTTACTAGCGGGGGGGAGCAGTTCTTC. Residues: CASSFTSGGEQFF. This chain links TRBV14 with TRBJ2-1; TRBD2 agrees at 12 bases. This CDR3 has 13 amino acids. V was pared by 5 bases and J by 10 bases, with 3 bases of the junction left unmatched. Germline values: CDR1 SGHDN, CDR2 FVKESK.

The rearrangement joins TRBV9 to TRBJ2-3; 8 nucleotides agree with TRBD2. The V and J ends lost 7 bases and 2 bases, in that order; junction bases with no gene match: 12. The CDR3 sequence is 16 residues long. Germline V CDR1 and CDR2: SGDLS, YYNGEE. CDR3 sequence: CASAGGHGNPTDTQYF. The CDR3 region has the DNA TGTGCCAGCGCGGGGGGACACGGGAACCCCACAGATACGCAGTATTTT.

This chain uses TRBV27 with TRBJ2-7; D is uncertain. The CDR3 is made up of 15 amino acids. V lost 4 bases and J 1 base, leaving 14 bases between the germline ends. CDR1 is MNHEY, CDR2 SMNVEV, per germline (reference sequence). The CDR3 region is CASSWIARPSYEQYF. The CDR3 region has the DNA TGTGCCAGCAGTTGGATAGCCCGGCCGTCCTACGAGCAGTACTTC.

This clone appeared a few times. The rearrangement uses TRBV5-1 and TRBJ2-3; D call uncertain. Trimming left V 3 bases short and J 2 bases short, with 10 bases between. This CDR3 is 14 amino acids long. CDR1 SGHRS and CDR2 YFSETQ come from the germline V gene. The CDR3 reads CASSSVGSTDTQYF. As DNA, the CDR3 is TGCGCCAGCAGCTCGGTAGGATCCACAGATACGCAGTATTTT.

V and J are TRBV27 and TRBJ1-5; maybe TRBD1 (6 bases). This CDR3 is built from 14 residues. The germline gives CDR1 MNHEY, CDR2 SMNVEV (reference sequence). The V and J ends lost 2 bases and 5 bases respectively, with 10 bases between them. CDR3 coding DNA: TGTGCCAGCAGTTTAATGGGGGGCGATCAGCCCCAGCATTTT. Amino acids: CASSLMGGDQPQHF.

The rearrangement joins TRBV11-1 to TRBJ2-7; 7 bases fit TRBD1. V shed 2 bases, J shed 2 bases, and the junction held 9 bases outside the gene matches. The CDR3 has 16 amino acids. Looked up from germline, CDR1 is SGHAT and CDR2 is FQDESV (reference sequence). This CDR3 reads CASSLSSTGVPYEQYF. The CDR3 DNA is TGTGCCAGCAGCTTATCCTCCACAGGGGTTCCCTACGAGCAGTACTTC.

The chain employs TRBV29-1 and TRBJ1-5, with D tentatively TRBD1 (6 bases). Germline V gene lookup returns CDR1 SQVTM and CDR2 ANQGSEA. Trimming took off 5 bases at V and 0 bases at J, with 17 bases between the two ends. The CDR3 contains 16 residues. The CDR3, as DNA: TGCAGCGTTCGCGGGACACCGAAAAATAGCAATCAGCCCCAGCATTTT. Translation gives CSVRGTPKNSNQPQHF.

V and J are TRBV7-2 and TRBJ2-3; 13 bases map to TRBD2. The CDR3 has 18 amino acids. The V gene's germline CDR1 is SGHTA and CDR2 FQGNSA. V was pared by 5 bases and J by 1 base, with 9 bases of the junction left unmatched. CDR3 sequence reads: CASSPRTSGSYGTDTQYF. Written as DNA, the CDR3 is TGTGCCAGCAGCCCCCGGACTAGCGGGAGTTATGGCACAGATACGCAGTATTTT.

This chain uses TRBV18 with TRBJ2-2, with D perhaps matching TRBD1 (6 bases). The V end lost 1 base, the J end lost 6 bases, and 12 bases lay between the germline ends. CDR1 and CDR2 from the germline V gene are KGHSH and LQKENI. There are 15 residues in the CDR3. The CDR3: CASSPRQGSAGELFF. The DNA for the CDR3 is TGTGCCAGCTCACCACGGCAGGGGTCCGCCGGGGAGCTGTTTTTT.

The chain employs TRBV5-1 and TRBJ2-7; 8 nucleotides agree with TRBD2. Germline CDR1 reads SGHRS; CDR2 reads YFSETQ. The trim removed 0 bases at V and 4 bases at J, leaving 3 bases unmatched. This CDR3 region has 14 residues. The DNA for the CDR3 is TGCGCCAGCAGCTTGGGGACTAGCAGGTACGAGCAGTACTTC. This sequence encodes CASSLGTSRYEQYF.

The V gene is TRBV15, the J gene TRBJ1-5; D is ambiguous. The CDR3 is 13 amino acids. Looked up from germline, CDR1 is LNHNV and CDR2 is YYDKDF (reference sequence). Trimming shortened V by 4 bases and J by 5 bases, and 9 bases separated the two germline ends. CDR3 in amino acids: CATSTGYDQPQHF. The DNA of the CDR3 is TGTGCCACCAGCACTGGGTATGATCAGCCCCAGCATTTT.

V is TRBV29-1 and J is TRBJ1-1, with D hard to call. This CDR3 region has 13 residues. Between the trimmed V and J ends, which lost 6 bases and 1 base, there was a span of 12 bases. In germline, CDR1 is SQVTM, CDR2 ANQGSEA. As DNA, the CDR3 is TGCAGCGTGCGGGGATTCGGGAACACTGAAGCTTTCTTT. Its protein product is CSVRGFGNTEAFF.

This clone was counted between two and nine times. The gene calls are TRBV11-2 and TRBJ1-5; D uncertain. V dropped 2 bases and J dropped 9 bases, with 11 bases sitting between them. This CDR3 is built from 13 residues. Germline CDR1 reads SGHAT; CDR2 reads FQNNGV. This CDR3 is CASSLSSSGPQHF. DNA for the CDR3: TGTGCCAGCAGCTTATCCAGCTCCGGGCCCCAGCATTTT.

This clone was seen more than once but under ten times. The chain has TRBV29-1 and TRBJ2-1; no firm D call. The V end lost 2 bases, the J end lost 3 bases, and 2 bases lay between the germline ends. The CDR3 runs to 11 residues. CDR1 and CDR2 from the germline V gene are SQVTM and ANQGSEA. The CDR3 region is CSVEHYNEQFF. Written as DNA, the CDR3 is TGCAGCGTTGAACACTACAATGAGCAGTTCTTC.

The chain combines TRBV5-4 with TRBJ1-1; D remains unclear. The CDR3 is 15 residues long. Germline lookup yields CDR1 SGHNT and CDR2 YYREEE (reference sequence). V was pared by 0 bases and J by 1 base, with 10 bases between. The CDR3 loop is CASSLEGRGNTEAFF. CDR3 bases: TGTGCCAGCAGCTTGGAAGGGCGGGGGAACACTGAAGCTTTCTTT. Looking up the rest from reference TRBV5-4 and TRBJ1-1 gives the full variable domain: ETGVTQSPTHLIKTRGQQVTLRCSSQSGHNTVSWYQQALGQGPQFIFQYYREEENGRGNFPPRFSGLQFPNYSSELNVNALELDDSALYLCASSLEGRGNTEAFFGQGTRLTVV.

The genes are TRBV11-3 and TRBJ1-1; D is possibly TRBD1 (5 bases). CDR3 length equals 14 residues. With 5 bases removed from V and 3 bases from J, the gap between germline ends came to 13 bases. From germline, CDR1 is SGHNT and CDR2 YENEEA. CDR3 DNA sequence: TGTGCCAGCAGCGGGGGTACGGGTTACACTGAAGCTTTCTTT. It specifies CASSGGTGYTEAFF.

The chain employs TRBV25-1 and TRBJ2-5, with TRBD2 as a possible D gene (5 bases). This CDR3 is 12 amino acids long. V was trimmed by 8 bases and J by 1 base, leaving 8 bases between them. Germline CDR1 is MGHDK and CDR2 is SYGVNS. CDR3 loop: CASQRAQETQYF. In DNA form, the CDR3 reads TGTGCCAGCCAGAGGGCCCAAGAGACCCAGTACTTC. Full variable domain (missing parts from reference TRBV25-1 and TRBJ2-5): EADIYQTPRYLVIGTGKKITLECSQTMGHDKMYWYQQDPGMELHLIHYSYGVNSTEKGDLSSESTVSRIRTEHFPLTLESARPSHTSQYLCASQRAQETQYFGPGTRLLVL.

The rearrangement uses TRBV5-6 and TRBJ1-2; possibly TRBD1 for D (5 bases). Trimming removed 6 bases at V and 0 bases at J, with 12 bases between. Germline CDR1 and CDR2: SGHDT and YYEEEE. The CDR3 has 14 amino acids. In nucleotides, the CDR3 is TGTGCCAGCACTGTCGGACACACTAACTATGGCTACACCTTC. Protein: CASTVGHTNYGYTF.